These T cell receptor beta chains were read from a single sample in a study of blood T cells in healthy people across ages. TCRdb processed the 5' RACE reads anew with MiXCR; each CDR3 protein has one entry. The sample lists about 780,000 distinct CDR3 sequences; more than 35% were seen once. Sequencing was performed on blood. These receptors were taken from a man aged 80 or over in good health. Each CDR3 is given with its conserved first and last residue. D genes are given only for firm matches. Rows may omit the clone size; those that give it use once, few, many or a size class.

clone size: NA; J gene: TRBJ2-1; D gene: TRBD2; V gene: TRBV20-1; CDR3 DNA: TGCAGTGCTAGTGGGCTAGCGGGAGGGCTTCAGGGTTATAATGAGCAGTTCTTC; CDR3 protein: CSASGLAGGLQGYNEQFF
clone size: few; J gene: TRBJ2-7; D gene: NA; V gene: TRBV6-2/TRBV6-3; CDR3 DNA: TGTGCCAGCAAGGATTCAGGGGAATACGAGCAGTACTTC; CDR3 protein: CASKDSGEYEQYF
clone size: NA; J gene: TRBJ1-2; D gene: NA; V gene: TRBV5-1; CDR3 DNA: TGCGCCAGCACCCAAATGGACCCAAATGGCTACACCTTC; CDR3 protein: CASTQMDPNGYTF
clone size: few; J gene: TRBJ2-7; D gene: NA; V gene: TRBV4-1; CDR3 DNA: TGCGCCAGCAGCCAAGGCTACAGTGGTTCCTACGAGCAGTACTTC; CDR3 protein: CASSQGYSGSYEQYF
clone size: NA; J gene: TRBJ1-5; D gene: NA; V gene: TRBV20-1; CDR3 DNA: TGCAGTGCTTTCAGATTTAGCAATCAGCCCCAGCATTTT; CDR3 protein: CSAFRFSNQPQHF
clone size: once; J gene: TRBJ1-1; D gene: NA; V gene: TRBV7-9; CDR3 DNA: TGTGCCAGCAGCGGCCCCCGCCCGGCAGCTTTCTTT; CDR3 protein: CASSGPRPAAFF
clone size: NA; J gene: TRBJ1-6; D gene: NA; V gene: TRBV7-2; CDR3 DNA: TGTGCCAGCAGCTTGGCAGGGGAAGTGTCACCCCTCCACTTT; CDR3 protein: CASSLAGEVSPLHF
clone size: NA; J gene: TRBJ1-1; D gene: NA; V gene: TRBV10-3; CDR3 DNA: TGTGCCATCAGTGCTGGGGGAGGTGAAGCTTTCTTT; CDR3 protein: CAISAGGGEAFF
clone size: NA; J gene: TRBJ2-5; D gene: TRBD2; V gene: TRBV6-2/TRBV6-3; CDR3 DNA: TGTGCCAGCAGCATTTTTAGCGGGGGCCGCCAAGAGACCCAGTACTTC; CDR3 protein: CASSIFSGGRQETQYF
clone size: few; J gene: TRBJ2-1; D gene: TRBD2; V gene: TRBV5-1; CDR3 DNA: TGCGCCAGCAGCTGGGGACTAGCGGCTAATGAGCAGTTCTTC; CDR3 protein: CASSWGLAANEQFF
clone size: few; J gene: TRBJ1-5; D gene: NA; V gene: TRBV5-1; CDR3 DNA: TGCGCCAGCAGCTCCACCGCCGGGGGTTTGGCCCAGCATTTT; CDR3 protein: CASSSTAGGLAQHF
clone size: few; J gene: TRBJ2-3; D gene: NA; V gene: TRBV4-2; CDR3 DNA: TGTGCCAGCAGCCAAGACGGAGGCTTAGGTACGCAGTATTTT; CDR3 protein: CASSQDGGLGTQYF
clone size: NA; J gene: TRBJ1-4; D gene: NA; V gene: TRBV29-1; CDR3 DNA: TGCAGCGTCTCCAAGGCGGGAGCGGCGGAAAAACTGTTTTTT; CDR3 protein: CSVSKAGAAEKLFF
clone size: few; J gene: TRBJ2-7; D gene: TRBD1; V gene: TRBV7-2; CDR3 DNA: TGTGCCAGCAGCCCCCGACAGGGTGGTTACGAGCAGTACTTC; CDR3 protein: CASSPRQGGYEQYF
clone size: NA; J gene: TRBJ1-2; D gene: TRBD1; V gene: TRBV29-1; CDR3 DNA: TGCAGCGTTACCGGACAGGGGGCGCAAGGCTACACCTTC; CDR3 protein: CSVTGQGAQGYTF
clone size: many; J gene: TRBJ1-2; D gene: NA; V gene: TRBV6-5; CDR3 DNA: TGTGCCAGCAGTCCTGTAACCGGGACCCTTTCCTATGGCTACACCTTC; CDR3 protein: CASSPVTGTLSYGYTF
clone size: many; J gene: TRBJ1-1; D gene: NA; V gene: TRBV29-1; CDR3 DNA: TGCAGCGTTCAGAGGGGATTTTCAAACACTGAAGCTTTCTTT; CDR3 protein: CSVQRGFSNTEAFF
clone size: NA; J gene: TRBJ2-3; D gene: NA; V gene: TRBV6-6; CDR3 DNA: TGTGCCAGCAACCAGGGGACTAATACGCAGTATTTT; CDR3 protein: CASNQGTNTQYF
clone size: NA; J gene: TRBJ1-2; D gene: NA; V gene: TRBV29-1; CDR3 DNA: TGCAGCGTTCGAACAGGGCGGGGTGGCTACACCTTC; CDR3 protein: CSVRTGRGGYTF
clone size: many; J gene: TRBJ2-3; D gene: NA; V gene: TRBV20-1; CDR3 DNA: TGCAGTGCTAGAGGTCGCGCGACAGATACGCAGTATTTT; CDR3 protein: CSARGRATDTQYF
clone size: NA; J gene: TRBJ2-7; D gene: NA; V gene: TRBV6-5; CDR3 DNA: TGTGCCAGCAGTTACGGCTCCGACTCCCGCTGGCAGTACTTC; CDR3 protein: CASSYGSDSRWQYF
clone size: NA; J gene: TRBJ2-1; D gene: TRBD2; V gene: TRBV20-1; CDR3 DNA: TGCAGTGCTAGGGGTGCACTAGCGGGGGACTACAATGAGCAGTTCTTC; CDR3 protein: CSARGALAGDYNEQFF
clone size: many; J gene: TRBJ2-1; D gene: TRBD2; V gene: TRBV28; CDR3 DNA: TGTGCCGCGCTAGCGGGTCACAACAATGAGCAGTTCTTC; CDR3 protein: CAALAGHNNEQFF
clone size: NA; J gene: TRBJ1-2; D gene: NA; V gene: TRBV29-1; CDR3 DNA: TGCAGCGTTGGGCAGGGAATGGGTCAAGGGGGCTACACCTTC; CDR3 protein: CSVGQGMGQGGYTF